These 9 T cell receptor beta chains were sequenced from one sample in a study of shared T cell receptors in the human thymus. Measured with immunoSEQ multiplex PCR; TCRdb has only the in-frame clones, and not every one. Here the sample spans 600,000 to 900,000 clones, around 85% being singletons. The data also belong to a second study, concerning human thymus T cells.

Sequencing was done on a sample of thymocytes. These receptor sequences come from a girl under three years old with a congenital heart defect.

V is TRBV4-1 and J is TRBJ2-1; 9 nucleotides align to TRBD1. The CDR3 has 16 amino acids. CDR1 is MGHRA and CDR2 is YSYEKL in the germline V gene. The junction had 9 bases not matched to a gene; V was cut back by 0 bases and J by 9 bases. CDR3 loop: CASSQDQARGQGEQFF. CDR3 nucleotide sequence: TGCGCCAGCAGCCAAGATCAGGCCAGGGGACAGGGTGAGCAGTTCTTC.

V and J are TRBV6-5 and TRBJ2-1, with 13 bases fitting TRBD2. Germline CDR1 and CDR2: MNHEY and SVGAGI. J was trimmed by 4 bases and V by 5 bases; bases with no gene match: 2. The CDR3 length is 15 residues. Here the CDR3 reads CASSQLAGGYNEQFF. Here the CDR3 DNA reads TGTGCCAGCAGTCAACTAGCGGGGGGGTACAATGAGCAGTTCTTC.

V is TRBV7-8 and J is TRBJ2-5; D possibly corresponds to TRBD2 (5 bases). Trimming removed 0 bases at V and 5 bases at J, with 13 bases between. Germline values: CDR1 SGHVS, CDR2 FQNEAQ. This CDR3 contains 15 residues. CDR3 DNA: TGTGCCAGCAGCTTAGCGGACTCGTGGGCGGAGACCCAGTACTTC. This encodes CASSLADSWAETQYF. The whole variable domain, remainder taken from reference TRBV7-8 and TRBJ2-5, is GAGVSQSPRYKVAKRGQDVALRCDPISGHVSLFWYQQALGQGPEFLTYFQNEAQLDKSGLPSDRFFAERPEGSVSTLKIQRTQQEDSAVYLCASSLADSWAETQYFGPGTRLLVL.

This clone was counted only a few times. CDR3 sequence: CASSQELEQGLYGNTIYF. The CDR3 nucleotides read TGTGCCAGCAGCCAAGAACTTGAACAGGGATTGTACGGAAACACCATATATTTT. The rearrangement joins TRBV4-2 to TRBJ1-3; a possible D gene is TRBD1 (6 bases). V dropped 0 bases and J dropped 4 bases, with 19 bases sitting between them. Germline V gene lookup returns CDR1 LGHNA and CDR2 YNFKEQ. The CDR3 covers 18 residues.

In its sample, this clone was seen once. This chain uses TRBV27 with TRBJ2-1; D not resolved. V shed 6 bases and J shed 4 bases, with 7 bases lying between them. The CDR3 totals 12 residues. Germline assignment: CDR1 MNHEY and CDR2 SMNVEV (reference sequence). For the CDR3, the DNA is TGTGCCAGCAGCCGCACATACAATGAGCAGTTCTTC. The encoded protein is CASSRTYNEQFF.

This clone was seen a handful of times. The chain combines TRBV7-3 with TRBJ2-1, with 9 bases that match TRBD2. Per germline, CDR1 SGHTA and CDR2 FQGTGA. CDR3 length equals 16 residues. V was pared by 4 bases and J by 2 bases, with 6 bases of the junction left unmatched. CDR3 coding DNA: TGTGCCAGCAGCTCGAGTGCGGGGGGGCCCTACAATGAGCAGTTCTTC. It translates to CASSSSAGGPYNEQFF.

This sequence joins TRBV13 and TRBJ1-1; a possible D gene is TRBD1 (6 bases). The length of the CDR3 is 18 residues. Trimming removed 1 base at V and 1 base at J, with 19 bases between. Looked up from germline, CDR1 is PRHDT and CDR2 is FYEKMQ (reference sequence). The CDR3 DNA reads TGTGCCAGCAGCTTAGTTGGTTTGGTCGGGGACACGAACACTGAAGCTTTCTTT. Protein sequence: CASSLVGLVGDTNTEAFF.

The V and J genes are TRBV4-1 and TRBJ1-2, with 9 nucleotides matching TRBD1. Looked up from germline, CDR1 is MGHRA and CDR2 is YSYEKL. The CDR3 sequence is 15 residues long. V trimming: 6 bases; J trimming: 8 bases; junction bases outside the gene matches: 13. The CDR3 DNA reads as TGCGCCAGCAGGGGGATACAGGGGGCAAGGGAGGGCTACACCTTC. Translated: CASRGIQGAREGYTF.

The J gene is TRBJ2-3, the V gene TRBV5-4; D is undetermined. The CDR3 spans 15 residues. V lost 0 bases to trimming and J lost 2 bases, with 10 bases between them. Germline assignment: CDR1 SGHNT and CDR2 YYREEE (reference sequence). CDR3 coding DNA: TGTGCCAGCAGCTTGGGTCAGGAAATCACAGATACGCAGTATTTT. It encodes CASSLGQEITDTQYF.